This T cell receptor (beta chain) appears in the sequencing data of a study of blood T cells in healthy people across ages. Study observations and caveats: In the absence of known donor CMV status, changes in expanded clonotypes were possibly confounded.

About this clonotype itself: Its antigen is unknown.

CDR3 size: 12 residues. Per germline, CDR1 SQVTM and CDR2 ANQGSEA. V lost 8 bases and J lost 5; bases outside the gene matches: 7. Healthy individuals of Caucasian origin from Russia, aged roughly 6 to 95, served as donors. Alongside a J-beta primer mix, a sample-barcoded 5' primer served in a second PCR lasting roughly 7 to 11 cycles. Every sample gave at least 3 million paired-end reads containing CDR3. A single record per CDR3 protein comes from TCRdb applying MiXCR to the 5' RACE reads. The table includes hundreds of thousands of distinct CDR3 sequences, roughly 64% detected once. The rearrangement uses TRBV29-1 and TRBJ1-1; 8 bases match TRBD1. This TCR derives from a man aged 30 to 45 in good health. The sequenced sample was blood. CDR3 DNA: TGCAGCTTCGGACAGGGAGAGACTGAAGCTTTCTTT. Residues: CSFGQGETEAFF.